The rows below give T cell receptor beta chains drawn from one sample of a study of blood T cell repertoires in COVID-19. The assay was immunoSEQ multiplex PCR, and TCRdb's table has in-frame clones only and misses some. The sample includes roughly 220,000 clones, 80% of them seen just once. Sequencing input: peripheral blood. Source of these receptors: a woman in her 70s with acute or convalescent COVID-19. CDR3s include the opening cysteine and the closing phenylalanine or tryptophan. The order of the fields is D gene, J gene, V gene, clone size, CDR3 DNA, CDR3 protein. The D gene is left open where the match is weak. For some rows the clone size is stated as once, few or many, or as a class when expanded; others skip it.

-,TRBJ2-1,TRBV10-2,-,TGCGCCAGCAGTGAGCGGGATCCAACCTACAATGAGCAGTTCTTC,CASSERDPTYNEQFF
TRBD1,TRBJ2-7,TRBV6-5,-,TGTGCCAGCAGTCGGCGACAGGGGTACGAGCAGTACTTC,CASSRRQGYEQYF
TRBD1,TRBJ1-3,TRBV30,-,TGTGCCTGGAGGGGGACAGGGGCTGGAAACACCATATATTTT,CAWRGTGAGNTIYF
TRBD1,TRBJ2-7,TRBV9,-,TGTGCCAGCAGCGTAGGGACAGGGGGCGAGCAGTACTTC,CASSVGTGGEQYF
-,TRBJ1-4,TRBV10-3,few,TGTGCCATCAGTGAGGGGGGGGGCGATGAAAAACTGTTTTTT,CAISEGGGDEKLFF
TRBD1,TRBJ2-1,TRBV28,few,TGTGCCAGCAGTCGGACAGGCCAAGCCTACAATGAGCAGTTCTTC,CASSRTGQAYNEQFF
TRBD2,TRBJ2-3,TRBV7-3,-,TGTGCCAGCAGCCCCGGTGGACTAGCCGGCACAGATACGCAGTATTTT,CASSPGGLAGTDTQYF
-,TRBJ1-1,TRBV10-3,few,TGTGCCACTCTCCCCCAGGCGAACACTGAAGCTTTCTTT,CATLPQANTEAFF
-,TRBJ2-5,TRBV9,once,TGTGCCAGCAGCGAGGCAGGTCAAGAGACCCAGTACTTC,CASSEAGQETQYF
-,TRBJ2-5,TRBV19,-,TGTGCCAGTAGTACCCAGACAGGCATCCAAGAGACCCAGTACTTC,CASSTQTGIQETQYF
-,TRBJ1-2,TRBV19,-,TGTGCCAGTAGTACGGGAAGGACCGATGGCTACACCTTC,CASSTGRTDGYTF
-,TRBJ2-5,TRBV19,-,TGTGCCAGTATGGGTGGCGGAGAGACCCAGTACTTC,CASMGGGETQYF
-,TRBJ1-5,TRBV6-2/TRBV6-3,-,TGTGCCAGCAGTTACGGGCAGCAGCCCCAGCATTTT,CASSYGQQPQHF
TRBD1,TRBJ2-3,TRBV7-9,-,TGTGCCAGCAGCCGTGGACAGGGGGTGGATACGCAGTATTTT,CASSRGQGVDTQYF
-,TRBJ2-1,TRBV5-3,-,TGTGCCAGAAGCTTCATAGCGAGAAGGAACAATGAGCAGTTCTTC,CARSFIARRNNEQFF
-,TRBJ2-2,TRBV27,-,TGTGCCAGCAGTCACAGGGAGGGTGGCGGGGAGCTGTTTTTT,CASSHREGGGELFF
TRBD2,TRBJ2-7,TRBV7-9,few,TGTGCCAGCAGCTTAGCTTTAGCGGGATCCTACGAGCAGTACTTC,CASSLALAGSYEQYF
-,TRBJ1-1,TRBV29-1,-,TGCAGCGTTGAACCAGGGGACACTGAAGCTTTCTTT,CSVEPGDTEAFF
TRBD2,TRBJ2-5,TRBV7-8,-,TGTGCCAGCAGCTCACCGGGACTAGCGTGGGAGACCCAGTACTTC,CASSSPGLAWETQYF
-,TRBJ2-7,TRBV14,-,TGTGCCAGCAGCCAAGATCGGTGGGGGAGGCGCGCCTACGAGCAGTACTTC,CASSQDRWGRRAYEQYF
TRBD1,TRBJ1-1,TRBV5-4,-,TGTGCCAGCAGCTTGGCGGGGACAGGGGGAGAAGCTTTCTTT,CASSLAGTGGEAFF
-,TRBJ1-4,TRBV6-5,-,TGTGCCAGCAGCGGACAGAGTAATGAAAAACTGTTTTTT,CASSGQSNEKLFF
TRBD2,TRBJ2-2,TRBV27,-,TGTGCCAGCAGATACATGACTAGCGGGGCCTCGAACACCGGGGAGCTGTTTTTT,CASRYMTSGASNTGELFF
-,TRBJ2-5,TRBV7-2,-,TGTGCCAGCAGCCTGGGGAGAGGCCAAGAGACCCAGTACTTC,CASSLGRGQETQYF
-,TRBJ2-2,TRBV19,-,TGTGCCAGTAGCCCAGCGCACAGGGCGAACACCGGGGAGCTGTTTTTT,CASSPAHRANTGELFF
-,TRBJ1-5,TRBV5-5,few,TGTGCCAGCAGCTTGATAGGGGAGGGACAGCCCCAGCATTTT,CASSLIGEGQPQHF
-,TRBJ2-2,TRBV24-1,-,TGTGCCACCGAGGGAGTCGGGGAGCTGTTTTTT,CATEGVGELFF
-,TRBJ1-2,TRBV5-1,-,TGCGCCAGCAGCTTGGGGGGGCAGCCCTATGGCTACACCTTC,CASSLGGQPYGYTF
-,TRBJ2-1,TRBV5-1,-,TGCGCCAGCAGCTTGGAACCCCCCGGGGTTTACAATGAGCAGTTCTTC,CASSLEPPGVYNEQFF
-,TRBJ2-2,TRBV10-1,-,TGCGCCAGCAGTGTTGGGAGTACACCCGGGGAGCTGTTTTTT,CASSVGSTPGELFF
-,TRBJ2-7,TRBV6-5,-,TGTGCCACGAAGGGGTTGGCGGACACCTACGAGCAGTACTTC,CATKGLADTYEQYF
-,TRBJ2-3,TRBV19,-,TGTGCCAGTAGTTCGCCCGGACTTTCAAGAAACACAGATACGCAGTATTTT,CASSSPGLSRNTDTQYF
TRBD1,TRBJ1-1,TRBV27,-,TGTGCCAGCAGTCTTGACAGGGGGCTTTATGAAGCTTTCTTT,CASSLDRGLYEAFF
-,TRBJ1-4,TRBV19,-,TGTGCCAGTAGTTTCAGGGTCAAGGGGGAAGAAAAACTGTTTTTT,CASSFRVKGEEKLFF
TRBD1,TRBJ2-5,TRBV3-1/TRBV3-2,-,TGTGCCAGCAGCCCTCCGGGACAGGGGACCGGCATGCAAGAGACCCAGTACTTC,CASSPPGQGTGMQETQYF
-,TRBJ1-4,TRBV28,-,TGTGCCAGCAGTTTAGCCGGGACAACCTTTGGAGAAAAACTGTTTTTT,CASSLAGTTFGEKLFF
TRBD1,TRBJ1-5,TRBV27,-,TGTGCCAGCAGTTCATTCGGGACAGGTATTAATCAGCCCCAGCATTTT,CASSSFGTGINQPQHF
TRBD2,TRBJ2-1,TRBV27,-,TGTGCCAGCAGTCCCACACCCCCGGGACTAGCGGGCCTAACGGGGCGGAATGAGCAGTTCTTC,CASSPTPPGLAGLTGRNEQFF
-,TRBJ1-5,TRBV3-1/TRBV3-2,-,TGTGCCAGCAGCCTACGGCAGGGGACTCAGCCCCAGCATTTT,CASSLRQGTQPQHF
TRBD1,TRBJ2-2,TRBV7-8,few,TGTGCCAGCAGACTACAGGGGGCGGCCGGGGAGCTGTTTTTT,CASRLQGAAGELFF
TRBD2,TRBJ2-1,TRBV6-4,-,TGTGCCAGCAGTGACCTTCAGGGGAGGGGCTCTCGTCTAGCGGGAGAGGTCGATGAGCAGTTCTTC,CASSDLQGRGSRLAGEVDEQFF
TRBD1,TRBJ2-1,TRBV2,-,TGTGCCAGCGGACAGGGAATCTGGGATGAGCAGTTCTTC,CASGQGIWDEQFF
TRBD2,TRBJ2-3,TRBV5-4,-,TGTGCCAGCAGCACAGGGCTAGCGGGGGGGGGAGATACGCAGTATTTT,CASSTGLAGGGDTQYF
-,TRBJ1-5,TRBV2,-,TGTGCCAGCAAGGGGCCGCTTAGCAATCAGCCCCAGCATTTT,CASKGPLSNQPQHF
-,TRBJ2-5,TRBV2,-,TGTGCCAGCAGTGACTCGGAAGAGACCCAGTACTTC,CASSDSEETQYF
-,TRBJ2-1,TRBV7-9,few,TGTGCCAGCAGCCCACAAGGGAGGAATGAGCAGTTCTTC,CASSPQGRNEQFF
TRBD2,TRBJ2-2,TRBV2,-,TGTGCCAGCAATCGAGCGGGAGGGAGGACCGGGGAGCTGTTTTTT,CASNRAGGRTGELFF
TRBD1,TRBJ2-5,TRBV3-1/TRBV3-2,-,TGTGCCAGCAGCCAAGATCTGGGACAGGGGCGAGAGACCCAGTACTTC,CASSQDLGQGRETQYF
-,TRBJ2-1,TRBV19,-,TGTGCCAGTAGTATAGGGGGAACAGGATACAATGAGCAGTTCTTC,CASSIGGTGYNEQFF
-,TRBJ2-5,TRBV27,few,TGTGCCAGCAGTTCTCAAGAGACCCAGTACTTC,CASSSQETQYF
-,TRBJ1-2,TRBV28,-,TGTGCCAGCAGTCCCAGGGAAAATGGCTACACCTTC,CASSPRENGYTF
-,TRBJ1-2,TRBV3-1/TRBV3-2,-,TGTGCCAGCAGCCAAGCTGGCAGGGATAACTATGGCTACACCTTC,CASSQAGRDNYGYTF
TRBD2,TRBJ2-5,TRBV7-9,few,TGTGCCAGCAGCTTAGCTGTAGCGGGAGAGACCCAGTACTTC,CASSLAVAGETQYF
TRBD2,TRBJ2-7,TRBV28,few,TGTGCCAGCAGTTCACCCTCTCTAGGGACTAGCGGGAGGGGTGAGCAGTACTTC,CASSSPSLGTSGRGEQYF
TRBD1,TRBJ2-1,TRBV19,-,TGTGCCAGTAGTATATGGGCGGGGACAGGTGGTAATGAGCAGTTCTTC,CASSIWAGTGGNEQFF
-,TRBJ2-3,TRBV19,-,TGTGCCAGTAGTATAGCGGGAGCCAGCCTGGAGACAGATACGCAGTATTTT,CASSIAGASLETDTQYF
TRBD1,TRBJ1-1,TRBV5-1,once,TGCGCCAGCACTTCGACAGGGTCCAACACTGAAGCTTTCTTT,CASTSTGSNTEAFF